The T cell receptor (beta chain) under discussion was sequenced for a study of OX40 agonist ivuxolimab in advanced cancers. With regard to the full study: The costimulatory receptor OX40 (CD134) was targeted by ivuxolimab, a fully human IgG2 agonistic monoclonal antibody. Intravenous ivuxolimab was administered to patients every 2 weeks at six dose levels: 0.01, 0.1, 0.3, 1.5, 3 and 10 mg/kg. Of the approximately 54 dose-escalation patients, hepatocellular carcinoma was present in about 20, melanoma in some 15, renal cell carcinoma in 9 and head and neck cancer in 9. The dose-escalation cohort was about 86% male with a mean age of approximately 60 years, ranging from about 20 to 85. Patients were allowed to have had prior anti-PD-1, anti-PD-L1 or anti-CTLA-4 therapy, and around 37% of the dose-escalation patients had previously received checkpoint inhibitors. Three dose-escalation patients achieved partial responses, one with hepatocellular carcinoma and two with cutaneous melanoma. The purpose of peripheral TCRbeta sequencing was to test whether ivuxolimab changed TCR sequence diversity and led to clonal T-cell expansion. The paper covers the monotherapy dose-escalation part of the phase I ivuxolimab trial, which included N = 52 patients. Results the study describes overall, beyond this receptor: Which antigens the clonally expanded peripheral T cells were specific for was not determined. After ivuxolimab, expanded clones were on average more numerous among CD8+ T cells than among CD4+ T cells. In the 0.1-3.0 mg/kg groups, partial responders were among the patients with the lowest normalized peripheral clonal expansion, particularly in CD8+ T cells. Low levels of normalized T-cell clonal expansion were also shown by some nonresponding patients. At doses of 0.1 to 3.0 mg/kg, clonal expansion of both CD4+ and CD8+ blood T cells was observed from baseline to week 6.

Concerning this clone itself: Its antigen is not yet known. It has no much larger one-base neighbor in the sample; base qualities were not kept.

To sequence the TCRbeta CDR3 region, genomic DNA was isolated from the sorted cells. The immunoSEQ Assay was used for sequencing of TCRbeta CDR3 regions. TCRdb took over this immuneACCESS table, retaining in-frame rearrangements with V and J assigned. Such tables are incomplete; in checked studies, under half of the missing clones stem from an unresolved V gene, and the remainder is unexplained. Within this sample are about 49,000 clones, with around 84% of them counted one time only. Together, the top ten hold roughly 1.7% of the sample. V was cut back by 0 bases and J by 3 bases, leaving a gap of 9 bases between them. Measured from the cysteine to the phenylalanine, the CDR3 is 15 residues long. The retained sequence is limited to the CDR3, 45 bases, with the frame set at the first base. CDR1 and CDR2 are drawn from the germline V gene: LGHNA, YSLEER. Patients with a history of autoimmune disease or receiving systemic immunosuppression were excluded from the trial. Peripheral blood for TCR sequencing was drawn from every dose cohort at baseline, at cycle 4 day 1 and at cycle 7 day 1. The samples were drawn from a first-in-human, open-label, multicenter phase I dose-escalation trial of ivuxolimab. Adults with locally advanced or metastatic melanoma, renal cell carcinoma, hepatocellular carcinoma or head and neck squamous cell carcinoma were enrolled in the trial. Before TCR sequencing, CD4+ T cells and CD8+ T cells from peripheral blood were sorted into separate populations.

This TCR was sampled from an adult with an advanced solid tumor such as melanoma, head and neck, liver or kidney cancer. The V gene is TRBV4-3 and the J gene is TRBJ1-3; the D gene remains uncertain. The source was CD4+ or CD8+ T cells sorted from blood, collected in a trial of the OX40 agonist ivuxolimab. The CDR3 here reads CASSQDRQNGNTIYF. The bases are TGCGCCAGCAGCCAAGATCGCCAAAATGGAAACACCATATATTTT.